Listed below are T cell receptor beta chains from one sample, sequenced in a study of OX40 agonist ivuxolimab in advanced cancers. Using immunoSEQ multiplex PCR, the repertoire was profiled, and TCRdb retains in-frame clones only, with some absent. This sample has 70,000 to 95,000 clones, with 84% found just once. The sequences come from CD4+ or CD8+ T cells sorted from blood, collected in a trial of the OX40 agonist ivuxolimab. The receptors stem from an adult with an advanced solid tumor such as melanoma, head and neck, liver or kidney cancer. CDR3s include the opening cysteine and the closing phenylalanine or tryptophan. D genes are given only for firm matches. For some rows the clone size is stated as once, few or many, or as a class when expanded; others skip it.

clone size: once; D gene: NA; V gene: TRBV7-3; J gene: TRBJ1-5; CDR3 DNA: TGTGCCAGCAGCTTAACGCGTGGTCAGCCCCAGCATTTT; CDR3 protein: CASSLTRGQPQHF
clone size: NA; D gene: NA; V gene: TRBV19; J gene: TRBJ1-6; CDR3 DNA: TGTGCCAGTAGAAATGGGGTCCCCAATTCACCCCTCCACTTT; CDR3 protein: CASRNGVPNSPLHF
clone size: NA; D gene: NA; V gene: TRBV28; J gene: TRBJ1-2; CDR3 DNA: TGTGCCAGCAGTTTATTGGCACAGCCGAGTGGCTACACCTTC; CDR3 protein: CASSLLAQPSGYTF
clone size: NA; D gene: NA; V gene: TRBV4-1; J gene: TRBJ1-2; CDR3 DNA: TGCGCCAGCAGCCTAATGCCCCAGGCCCTCTATGGCTACACCTTC; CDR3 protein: CASSLMPQALYGYTF
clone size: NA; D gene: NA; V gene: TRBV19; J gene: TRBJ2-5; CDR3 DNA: TGTGCCAGTAACATCACGGGGGAGAAAGAGACCCAGTACTTC; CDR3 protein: CASNITGEKETQYF
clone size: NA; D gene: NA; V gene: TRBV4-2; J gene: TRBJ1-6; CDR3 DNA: TGTGCCAGCAGACTACAGGGCCAAGGGAATTCACCCCTCCACTTT; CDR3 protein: CASRLQGQGNSPLHF
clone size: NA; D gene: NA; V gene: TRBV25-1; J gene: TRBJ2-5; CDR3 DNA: TGTGCCAGCAGTGGTGCTGATCGGGAGACCCAGTACTTC; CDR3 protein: CASSGADRETQYF
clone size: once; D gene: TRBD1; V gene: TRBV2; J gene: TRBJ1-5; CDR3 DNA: TGTGCCAGCAGTGAACTTCAGGGGGAGGGGGAGCCCCAGCATTTT; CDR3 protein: CASSELQGEGEPQHF
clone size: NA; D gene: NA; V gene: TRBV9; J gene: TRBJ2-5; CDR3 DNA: TGTGCCAGCAGCGTAGGTGGGGGCCAAGAGACCCAGTACTTC; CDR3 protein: CASSVGGGQETQYF
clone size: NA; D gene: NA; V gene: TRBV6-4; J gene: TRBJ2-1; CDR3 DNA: TGTGCCAGCGCACTAGGGGGGCACAATGAGCAGTTCTTC; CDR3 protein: CASALGGHNEQFF
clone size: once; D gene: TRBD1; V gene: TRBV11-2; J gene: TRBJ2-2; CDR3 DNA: TGTGCCAGCAACGGGGGACAGGGCGTCGGGGAGCTGTTTTTT; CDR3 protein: CASNGGQGVGELFF
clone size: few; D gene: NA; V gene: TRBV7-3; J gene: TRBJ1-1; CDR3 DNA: TGTGCCAGCAGCTCGCGATTGAACACTGAAGCTTTCTTT; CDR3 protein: CASSSRLNTEAFF
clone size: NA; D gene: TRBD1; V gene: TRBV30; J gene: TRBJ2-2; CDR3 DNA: TGTGCCTGGAGCGAAATCGGACAGGGGGCAACCGGGGAGCTGTTTTTT; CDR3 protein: CAWSEIGQGATGELFF
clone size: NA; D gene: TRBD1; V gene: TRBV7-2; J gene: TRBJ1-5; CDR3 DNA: TGTGCCAGCAGCTTAGGATTAGGGGGCCTAAATCAGCCCCAGCATTTT; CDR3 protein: CASSLGLGGLNQPQHF
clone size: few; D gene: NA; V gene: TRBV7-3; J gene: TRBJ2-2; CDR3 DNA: TGTGCCAGCAGCTTAAGTGTCGGGGAGCTGTTTTTT; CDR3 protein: CASSLSVGELFF
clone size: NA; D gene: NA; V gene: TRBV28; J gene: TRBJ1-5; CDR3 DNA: TGTGCCAGCAGTTTAATAGGTCAGCCCCAGCATTTT; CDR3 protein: CASSLIGQPQHF
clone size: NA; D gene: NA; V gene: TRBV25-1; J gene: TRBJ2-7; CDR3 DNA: TGTGCCAGCACAGCAGGGACCTCACTCCGCGAGCAGTACTTC; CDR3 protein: CASTAGTSLREQYF
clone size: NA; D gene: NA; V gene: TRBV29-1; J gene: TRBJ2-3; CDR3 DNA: TGCAGCGTTGAAGGCGTGTTCCCCTCTTATAGCACAGATACGCAGTATTTT; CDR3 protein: CSVEGVFPSYSTDTQYF
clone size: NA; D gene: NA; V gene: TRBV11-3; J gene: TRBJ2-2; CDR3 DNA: TGTGCCAGCAGCTTAGACGGGGGCACCGGGGAGCTGTTTTTT; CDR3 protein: CASSLDGGTGELFF
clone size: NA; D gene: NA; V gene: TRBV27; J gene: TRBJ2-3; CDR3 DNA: TGTGCCAGCAGCCCGTGGGGGCTCACAGATACGCAGTATTTT; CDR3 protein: CASSPWGLTDTQYF
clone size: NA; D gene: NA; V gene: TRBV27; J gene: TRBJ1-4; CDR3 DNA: TGTGCCAGCAGTTTATCAGGATATTTAGAAACGACGGATGAAAAACTGTTTTTT; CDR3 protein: CASSLSGYLETTDEKLFF
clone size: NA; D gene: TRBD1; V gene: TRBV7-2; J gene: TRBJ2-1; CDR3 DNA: TGTGCCAGCAGTTTTACAGGGGTATATGAGCAGTTCTTC; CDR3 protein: CASSFTGVYEQFF
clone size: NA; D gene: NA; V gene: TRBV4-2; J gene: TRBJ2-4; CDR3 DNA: TGTGCCAGCAGCCAAGTCCCGGGGGACAAAAACATTCAGTACTTC; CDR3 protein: CASSQVPGDKNIQYF
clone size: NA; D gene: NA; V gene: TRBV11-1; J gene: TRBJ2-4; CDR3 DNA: TGTGCCAGCAGCTTACAGGGGGGAGACAAAAACATTCAGTACTTC; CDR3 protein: CASSLQGGDKNIQYF
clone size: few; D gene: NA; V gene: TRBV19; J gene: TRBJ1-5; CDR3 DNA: TGTGCCAGTAGTACATCTGGGGGGGCTAATCAGCCCCAGCATTTT; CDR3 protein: CASSTSGGANQPQHF
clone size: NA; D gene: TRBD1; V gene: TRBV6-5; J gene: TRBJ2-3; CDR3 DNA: TGTGCCAGCCGACAGGGAGTCACAGATACGCAGTATTTT; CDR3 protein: CASRQGVTDTQYF
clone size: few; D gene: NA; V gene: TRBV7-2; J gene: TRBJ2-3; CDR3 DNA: TGTGCCAGCAGCTTAGCGCAGGAGGATACGCAGTATTTT; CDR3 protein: CASSLAQEDTQYF
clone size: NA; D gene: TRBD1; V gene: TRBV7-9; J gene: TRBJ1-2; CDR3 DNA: TGTGCCAGCAGCTCCGGGACAGGGGGCTACGGCTACACCTTC; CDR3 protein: CASSSGTGGYGYTF
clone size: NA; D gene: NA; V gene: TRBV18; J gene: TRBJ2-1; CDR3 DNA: TGTGCCAGCTCACCACCGGGGAGACCCAATGAGCAGTTCTTC; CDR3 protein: CASSPPGRPNEQFF
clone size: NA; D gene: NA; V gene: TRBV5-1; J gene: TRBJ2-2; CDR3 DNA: TGCGCCAGCAGCCCTAACGTGGCGACCGGGGAGCTGTTTTTT; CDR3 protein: CASSPNVATGELFF
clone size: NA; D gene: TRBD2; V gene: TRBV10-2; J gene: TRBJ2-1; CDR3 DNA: TGCGCCAGCAGTGAAGAGCGGGGGGGAGTTTCTGAGCAGTTCTTC; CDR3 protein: CASSEERGGVSEQFF
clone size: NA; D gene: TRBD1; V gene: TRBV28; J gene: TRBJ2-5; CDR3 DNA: TGTGCCAGCACCGCAGGACAGGGAGTTAGTGAGACCCAGTACTTC; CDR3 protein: CASTAGQGVSETQYF
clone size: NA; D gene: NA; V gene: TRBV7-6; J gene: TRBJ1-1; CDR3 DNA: TGTGCCAGTGCTCTTACTATGAACACTGAAGCTTTCTTT; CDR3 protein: CASALTMNTEAFF
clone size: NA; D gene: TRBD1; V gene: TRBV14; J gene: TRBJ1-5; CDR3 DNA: TGTGCCAGCAGCCGCGGGACAGGGAATCAGCCCCAGCATTTT; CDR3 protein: CASSRGTGNQPQHF
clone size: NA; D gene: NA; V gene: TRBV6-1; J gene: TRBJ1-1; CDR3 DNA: TGTGCCAGCAGGACATACTGGGGGGGAAACACTGAAGCTTTCTTT; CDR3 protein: CASRTYWGGNTEAFF
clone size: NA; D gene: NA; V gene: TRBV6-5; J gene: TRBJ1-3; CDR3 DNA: TGTGCCGTTATGGAGGGGTACTCTGGAAACACCATATATTTT; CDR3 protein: CAVMEGYSGNTIYF
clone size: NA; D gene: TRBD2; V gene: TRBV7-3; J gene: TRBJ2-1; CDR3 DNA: TGTGCCAGCAGGACAACTAGCGGGGGGTTCGATGAGCAGTTCTTC; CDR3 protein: CASRTTSGGFDEQFF
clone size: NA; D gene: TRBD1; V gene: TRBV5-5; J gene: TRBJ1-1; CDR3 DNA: TGTGCCAGCAGCTTGGCCAGGACAGGGCACACTGAAGCTTTCTTT; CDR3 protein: CASSLARTGHTEAFF
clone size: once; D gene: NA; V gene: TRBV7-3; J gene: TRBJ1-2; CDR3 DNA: TGTGCCAGCAGCTTAAACTCCGGAGTAGGGGGCTACACCTTC; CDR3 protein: CASSLNSGVGGYTF
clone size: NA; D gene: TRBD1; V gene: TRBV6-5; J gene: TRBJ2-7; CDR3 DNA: TGTGCCAGCAGGCGGACAGGGGGCGAGCAGTACTTC; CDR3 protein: CASRRTGGEQYF
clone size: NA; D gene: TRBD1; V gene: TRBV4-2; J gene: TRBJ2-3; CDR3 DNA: TGTGCCAGCAGCCAAGTTATTCTCGAGGGACAGGGCACAGATACGCAGTATTTT; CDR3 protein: CASSQVILEGQGTDTQYF
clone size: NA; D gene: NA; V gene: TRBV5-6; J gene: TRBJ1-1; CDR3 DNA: TGTGCCAGCAGCTTTGAAACAGGGAAATTCGCTGAAGCTTTCTTT; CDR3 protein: CASSFETGKFAEAFF
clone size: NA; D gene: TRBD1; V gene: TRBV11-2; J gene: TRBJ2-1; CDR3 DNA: TGTGCCAGCAGCTTACAAGGGACAGACTACAATGAGCAGTTCTTC; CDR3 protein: CASSLQGTDYNEQFF
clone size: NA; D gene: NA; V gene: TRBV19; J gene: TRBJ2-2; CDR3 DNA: TGTGCCAGTACCACGGTGGCTCGGGTGAACACCGGGGAGCTGTTTTTT; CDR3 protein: CASTTVARVNTGELFF
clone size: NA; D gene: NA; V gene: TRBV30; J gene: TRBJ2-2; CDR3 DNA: TGTGCCTGGGTAAATGAAGTGGCCGGGGAGCTGTTTTTT; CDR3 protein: CAWVNEVAGELFF
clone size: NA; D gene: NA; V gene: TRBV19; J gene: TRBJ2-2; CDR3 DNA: TGTGCCAGTAATTTCAGGGCGAACACCGGGGAGCTGTTTTTT; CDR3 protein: CASNFRANTGELFF
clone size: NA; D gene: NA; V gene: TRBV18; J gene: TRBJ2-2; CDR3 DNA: TGTGCCAGCTCGCCAGGGGTCGGGGCTAACACCGGGGAGCTGTTTTTT; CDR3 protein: CASSPGVGANTGELFF
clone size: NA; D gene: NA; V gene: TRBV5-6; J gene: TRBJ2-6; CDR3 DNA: TGTGCCAGCAGCGGGACACAAGGGGCCAACGTCCTGACTTTC; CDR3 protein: CASSGTQGANVLTF